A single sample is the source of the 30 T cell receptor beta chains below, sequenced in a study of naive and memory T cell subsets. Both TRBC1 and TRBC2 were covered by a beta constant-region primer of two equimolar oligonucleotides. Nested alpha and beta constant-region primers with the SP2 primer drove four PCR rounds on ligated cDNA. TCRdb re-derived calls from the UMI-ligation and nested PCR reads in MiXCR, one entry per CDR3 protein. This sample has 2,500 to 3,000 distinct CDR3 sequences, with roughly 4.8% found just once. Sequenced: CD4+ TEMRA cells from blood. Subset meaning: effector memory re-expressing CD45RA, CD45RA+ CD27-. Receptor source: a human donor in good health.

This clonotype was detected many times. CDR3 nucleotides: TGTGCCACCAGTGATGCAACCCGGGCAGCAGATACGCAGTATTTT. This sequence encodes CATSDATRAADTQYF. The chain couples TRBV24-1 to TRBJ2-3, with no clear D. CDR3 length: 15 residues. The V and J ends lost 3 bases and 4 bases respectively, with 13 bases between them. The germline V gene has CDR1 KGHDR and CDR2 SFDVKD.

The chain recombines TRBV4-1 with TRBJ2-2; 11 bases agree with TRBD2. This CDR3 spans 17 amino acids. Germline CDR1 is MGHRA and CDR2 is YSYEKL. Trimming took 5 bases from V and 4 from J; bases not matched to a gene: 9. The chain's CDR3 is CASSTRTSGFVTGELFF. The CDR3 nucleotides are TGCGCCAGCAGCACCCGGACTAGCGGGTTTGTCACCGGGGAGCTGTTTTTT.

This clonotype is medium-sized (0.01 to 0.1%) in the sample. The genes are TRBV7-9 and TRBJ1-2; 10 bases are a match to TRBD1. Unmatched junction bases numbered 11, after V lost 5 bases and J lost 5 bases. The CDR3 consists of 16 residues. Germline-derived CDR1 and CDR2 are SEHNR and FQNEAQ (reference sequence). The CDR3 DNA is TGTGCCAGCAGCCTAACCACCAGGGACAGGGGTTATGGCTACACCTTC. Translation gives CASSLTTRDRGYGYTF.

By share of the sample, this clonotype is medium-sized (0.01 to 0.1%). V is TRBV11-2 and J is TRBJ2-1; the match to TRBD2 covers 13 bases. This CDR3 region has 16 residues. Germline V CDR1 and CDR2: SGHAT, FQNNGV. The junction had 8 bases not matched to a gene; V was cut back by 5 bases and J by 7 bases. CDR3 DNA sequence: TGTGCCAGCAGCCAGGGACTAGCGGGAATAGGTAATGAGCAGTTCTTC. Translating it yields CASSQGLAGIGNEQFF.

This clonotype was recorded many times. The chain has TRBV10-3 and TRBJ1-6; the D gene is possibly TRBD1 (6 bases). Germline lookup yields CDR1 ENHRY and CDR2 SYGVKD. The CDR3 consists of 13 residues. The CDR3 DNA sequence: TGTGCGACACAGGGTTTCGATAATTCACCCCTCCACTTT. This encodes CATQGFDNSPLHF.

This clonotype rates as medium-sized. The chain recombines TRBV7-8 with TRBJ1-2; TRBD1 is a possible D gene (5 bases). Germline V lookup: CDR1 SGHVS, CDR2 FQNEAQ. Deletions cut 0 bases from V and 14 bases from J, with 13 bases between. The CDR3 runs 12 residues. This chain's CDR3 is CASSLAKRGRTF. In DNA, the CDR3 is TGTGCCAGCAGCTTAGCGAAAAGGGGACGGACCTTC.

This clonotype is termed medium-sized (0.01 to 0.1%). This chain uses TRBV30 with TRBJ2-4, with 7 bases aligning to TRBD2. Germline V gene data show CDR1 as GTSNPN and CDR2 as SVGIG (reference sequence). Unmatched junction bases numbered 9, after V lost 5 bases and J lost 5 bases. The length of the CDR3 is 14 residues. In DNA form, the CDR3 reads TGTGCCTGGGGGGAGGGCCGATACCAAAACATTCAGTACTTC. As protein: CAWGEGRYQNIQYF.

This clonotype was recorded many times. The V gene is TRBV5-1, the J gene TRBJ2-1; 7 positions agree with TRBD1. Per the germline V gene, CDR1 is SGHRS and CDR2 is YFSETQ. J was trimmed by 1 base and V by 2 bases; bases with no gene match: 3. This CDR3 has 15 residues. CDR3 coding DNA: TGCGCCAGCAGCTTACAGGGGCCATCCTACAATGAGCAGTTCTTC. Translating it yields CASSLQGPSYNEQFF.

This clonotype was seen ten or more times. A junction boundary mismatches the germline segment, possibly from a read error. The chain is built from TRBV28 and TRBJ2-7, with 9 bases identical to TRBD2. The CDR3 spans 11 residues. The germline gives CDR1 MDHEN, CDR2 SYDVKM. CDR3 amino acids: CASSTRLAENF. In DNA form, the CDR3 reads TGTGCCAGCAGTACAAGACTAGCGGAGAACTTC.

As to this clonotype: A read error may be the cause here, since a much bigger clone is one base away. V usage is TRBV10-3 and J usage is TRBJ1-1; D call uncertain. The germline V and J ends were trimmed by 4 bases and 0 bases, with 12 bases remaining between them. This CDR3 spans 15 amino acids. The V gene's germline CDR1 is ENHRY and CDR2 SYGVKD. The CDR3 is CAISAGHTLNTEAFF. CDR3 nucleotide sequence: TGTGCCATCAGTGCTGGGCACACCCTGAACACTGAAGCTTTCTTT.

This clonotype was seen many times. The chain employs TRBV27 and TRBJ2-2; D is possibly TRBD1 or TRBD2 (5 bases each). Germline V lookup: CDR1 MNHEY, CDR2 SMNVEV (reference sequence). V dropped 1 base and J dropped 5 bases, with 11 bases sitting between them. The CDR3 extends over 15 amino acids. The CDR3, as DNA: TGTGCCAGCAGTTTATACCGGGACCGAACCGGGGAGCTGTTTTTT. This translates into CASSLYRDRTGELFF.

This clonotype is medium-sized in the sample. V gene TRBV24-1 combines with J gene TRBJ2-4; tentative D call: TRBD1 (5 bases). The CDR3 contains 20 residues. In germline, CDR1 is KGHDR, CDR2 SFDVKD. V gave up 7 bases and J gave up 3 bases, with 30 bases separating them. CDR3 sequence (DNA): TGTGCCACCAGCGAACCCCGTCTCCCCGGGCACGGACAAGACAAAAACATTCAGTACTTC. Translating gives CATSEPRLPGHGQDKNIQYF.

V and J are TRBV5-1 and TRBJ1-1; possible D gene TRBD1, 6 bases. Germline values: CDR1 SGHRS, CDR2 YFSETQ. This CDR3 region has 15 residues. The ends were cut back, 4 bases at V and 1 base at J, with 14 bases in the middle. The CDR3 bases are TGCGCCAGCAGCGATTCGGGACACTCGAACACTGAAGCTTTCTTT. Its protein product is CASSDSGHSNTEAFF.

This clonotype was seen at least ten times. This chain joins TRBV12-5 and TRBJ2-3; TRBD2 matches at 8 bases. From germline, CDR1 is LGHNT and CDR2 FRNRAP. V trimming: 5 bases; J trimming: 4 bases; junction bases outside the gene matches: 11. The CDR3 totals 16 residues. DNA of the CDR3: TGTGCTAGTGGTCTGGCAGCGGGAGTGGGGGCAGATACGCAGTATTTT. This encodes CASGLAAGVGADTQYF. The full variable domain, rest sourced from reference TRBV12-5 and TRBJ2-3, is DARVTQTPRHKVTEMGQEVTMRCQPILGHNTVFWYRQTMMQGLELLAYFRNRAPLDDSGMPKDRFSAEMPDATLATLKIQPSEPRDSAVYFCASGLAAGVGADTQYFGPGTRLTVL.

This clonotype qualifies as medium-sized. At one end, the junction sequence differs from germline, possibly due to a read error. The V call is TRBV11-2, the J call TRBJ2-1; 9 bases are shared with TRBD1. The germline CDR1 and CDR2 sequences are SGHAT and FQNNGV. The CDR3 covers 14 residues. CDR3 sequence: CASSSGTGSDSSSF. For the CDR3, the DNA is TGTGCCAGCAGCTCCGGGACAGGGAGCGACAGCAGTTCCTTC.

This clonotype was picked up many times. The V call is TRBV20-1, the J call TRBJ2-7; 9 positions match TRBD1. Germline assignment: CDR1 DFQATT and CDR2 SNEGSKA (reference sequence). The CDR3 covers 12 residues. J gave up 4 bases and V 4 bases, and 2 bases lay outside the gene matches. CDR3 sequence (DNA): TGCAGTGCTACCGGGACAGGGTACGAGCAGTACTTC. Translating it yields CSATGTGYEQYF.

The CDR3 loop is CASSPRQGRSSYNEQFF. The CDR3 coding sequence is TGTGCCAGCAGCCCCCGACAGGGGCGGAGCTCCTACAATGAGCAGTTCTTC. J is TRBJ2-1 and V is TRBV13, with 8 bases lining up with TRBD1. CDR1 is PRHDT, CDR2 FYEKMQ, per germline (reference sequence). The CDR3 is 17 amino acids. The junction had 9 bases not matched to a gene; V was cut back by 5 bases and J by 0 bases.

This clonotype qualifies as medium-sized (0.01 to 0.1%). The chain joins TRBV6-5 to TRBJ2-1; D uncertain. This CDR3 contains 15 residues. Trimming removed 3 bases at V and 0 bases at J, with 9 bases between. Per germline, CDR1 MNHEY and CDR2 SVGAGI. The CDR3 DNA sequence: TGTGCCAGCAGTTATCGCGGAAGCTCCTACAATGAGCAGTTCTTC. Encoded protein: CASSYRGSSYNEQFF.

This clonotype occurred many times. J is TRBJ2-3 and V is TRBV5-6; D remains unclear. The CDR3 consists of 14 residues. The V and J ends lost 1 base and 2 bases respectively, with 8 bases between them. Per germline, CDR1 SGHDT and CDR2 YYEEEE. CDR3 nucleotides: TGTGCCAGCAGCTTGAGCCCCCTCACAGATACGCAGTATTTT. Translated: CASSLSPLTDTQYF.

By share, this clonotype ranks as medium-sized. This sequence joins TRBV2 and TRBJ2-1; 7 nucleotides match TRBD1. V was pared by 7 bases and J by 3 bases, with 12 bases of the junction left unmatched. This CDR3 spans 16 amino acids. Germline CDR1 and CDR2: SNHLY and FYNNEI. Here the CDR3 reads CASTTPQTGIYNEQFF. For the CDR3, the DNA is TGTGCCAGCACCACACCGCAGACAGGGATCTACAATGAGCAGTTCTTC.

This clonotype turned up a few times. This CDR3 reads CATSDLAGDTGELFF. As DNA, the CDR3 is TGTGCCACCAGTGATTTAGCGGGAGACACCGGGGAGCTGTTTTTT. The chain couples TRBV24-1 to TRBJ2-2; the match to TRBD2 covers 8 bases. The CDR3 totals 15 residues. Trimming took 1 base from V and 3 from J; bases not matched to a gene: 0. Germline V gene lookup returns CDR1 KGHDR and CDR2 SFDVKD.

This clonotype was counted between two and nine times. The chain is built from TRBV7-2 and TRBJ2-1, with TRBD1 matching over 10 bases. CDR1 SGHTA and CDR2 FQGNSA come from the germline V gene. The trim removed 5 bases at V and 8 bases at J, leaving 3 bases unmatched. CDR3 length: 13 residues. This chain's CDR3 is CASSRTGGDEQFF. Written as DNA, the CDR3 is TGTGCCAGCAGCCGGACAGGGGGGGATGAGCAGTTCTTC. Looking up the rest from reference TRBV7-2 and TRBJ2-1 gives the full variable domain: GAGVSQSPSNKVTEKGKDVELRCDPISGHTALYWYRQSLGQGLEFLIYFQGNSAPDKSGLPSDRFSAERTGGSVSTLTIQRTQQEDSAVYLCASSRTGGDEQFFGPGTRLTVL.

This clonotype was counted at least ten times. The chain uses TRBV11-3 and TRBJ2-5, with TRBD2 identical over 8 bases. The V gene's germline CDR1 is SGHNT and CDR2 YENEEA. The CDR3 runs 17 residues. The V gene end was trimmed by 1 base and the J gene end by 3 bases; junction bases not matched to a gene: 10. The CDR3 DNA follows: TGTGCCAGCAGCTTAGTTCCACGGGAGGGACGGGAAGAGACCCAGTACTTC. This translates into CASSLVPREGREETQYF.

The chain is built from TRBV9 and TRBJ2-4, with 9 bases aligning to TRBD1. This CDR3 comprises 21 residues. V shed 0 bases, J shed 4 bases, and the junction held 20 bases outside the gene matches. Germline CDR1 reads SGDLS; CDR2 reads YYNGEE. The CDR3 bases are TGTGCCAGCAGCGTAGGAGGGGGGGACAGGGCTAACTGGGGATTTAAAAACATTCAGTACTTC. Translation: CASSVGGGDRANWGFKNIQYF.

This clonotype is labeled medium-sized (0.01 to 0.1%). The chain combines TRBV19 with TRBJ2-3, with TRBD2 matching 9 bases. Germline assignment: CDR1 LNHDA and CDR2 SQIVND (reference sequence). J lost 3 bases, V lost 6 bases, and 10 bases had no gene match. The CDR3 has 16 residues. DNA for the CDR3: TGTGCCAGTAGAGGCAGATCTAGCGGGGAGACAGATACGCAGTATTTT. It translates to CASRGRSSGETDTQYF.

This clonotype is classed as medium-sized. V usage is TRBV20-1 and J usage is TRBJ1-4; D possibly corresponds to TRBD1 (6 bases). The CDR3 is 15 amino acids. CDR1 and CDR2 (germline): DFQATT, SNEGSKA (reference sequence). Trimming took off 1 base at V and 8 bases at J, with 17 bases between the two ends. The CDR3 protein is CSARGGGPLGEKLFF. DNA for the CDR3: TGCAGTGCTAGAGGGGGGGGGCCGCTAGGAGAAAAACTGTTTTTT.

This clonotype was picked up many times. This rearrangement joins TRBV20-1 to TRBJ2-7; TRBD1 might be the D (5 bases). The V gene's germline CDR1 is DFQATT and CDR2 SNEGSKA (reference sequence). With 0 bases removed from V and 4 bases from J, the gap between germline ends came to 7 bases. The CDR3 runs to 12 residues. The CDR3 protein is CSARDRDYEQYF. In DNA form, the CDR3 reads TGCAGTGCTAGAGACAGGGATTACGAGCAGTACTTC.

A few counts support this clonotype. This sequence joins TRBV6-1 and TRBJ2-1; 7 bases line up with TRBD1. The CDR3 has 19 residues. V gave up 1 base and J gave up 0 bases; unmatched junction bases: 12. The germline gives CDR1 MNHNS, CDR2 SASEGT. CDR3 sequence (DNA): TGTGCCAGCAGTGAAGAGGGGACAGCCTCTATTATCTCCTACAATGAGCAGTTCTTC. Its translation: CASSEEGTASIISYNEQFF.

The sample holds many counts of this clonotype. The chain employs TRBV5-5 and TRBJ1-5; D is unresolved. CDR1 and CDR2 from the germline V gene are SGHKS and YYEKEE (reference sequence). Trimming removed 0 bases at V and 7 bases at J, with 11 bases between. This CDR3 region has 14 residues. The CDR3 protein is CASSLGVGGQPQHF. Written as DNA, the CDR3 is TGTGCCAGCAGCTTGGGGGTGGGAGGCCAGCCCCAGCATTTT.

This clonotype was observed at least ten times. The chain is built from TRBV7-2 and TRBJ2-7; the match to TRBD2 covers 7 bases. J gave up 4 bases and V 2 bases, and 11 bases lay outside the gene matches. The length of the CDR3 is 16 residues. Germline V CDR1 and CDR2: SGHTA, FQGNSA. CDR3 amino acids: CASSLKLAGLVYEQYF. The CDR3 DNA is TGTGCCAGCAGCTTAAAATTAGCGGGCCTGGTTTACGAGCAGTACTTC.